This passage covers 9 T cell receptor beta chains from one sample sequenced in a study of shared clonotypes between healthy human individuals. Only in-frame clones appear in the TCRdb table, and some are missing; sequencing was by immunoSEQ multiplex PCR. The repertoire holds 2 million to 2.5 million clones, with 85% to 95% as singletons. The sample taken for sequencing was naive CD4+ T cells from PBMCs. Subset specified: CD45RA+ positively selected. The receptor set was obtained from a man in his late teens or twenties in good health. Some clones in this sample may be carry-over from other donors' samples.

The genes are TRBV9 and TRBJ1-1, with a possible D match to TRBD1 (6 bases). This CDR3 has 14 amino acids. V lost 4 bases to trimming and J lost 7 bases, with 17 bases between them. Germline assignment: CDR1 SGDLS and CDR2 YYNGEE. CDR3 sequence reads: CASSPRGQGGEAFF. The CDR3 bases are TGTGCCAGCAGCCCCCGGGGGCAGGGCGGTGAAGCTTTCTTT.

The CDR3 DNA is TGCGCCAGTAGGGGCCCTAGCGGGAGGACGAGTAACGAGCAGTACTTC. Translated: CASRGPSGRTSNEQYF. The V and J genes are TRBV10-1 and TRBJ2-7; 11 bases align to TRBD2. After removal of 9 bases from V and 5 bases from J, the junction contained 15 bases not matched to a gene. This CDR3 has 16 amino acids. Germline V gives CDR1 WNHNN, CDR2 SYGVQD (reference sequence).

V usage is TRBV5-6 and J usage is TRBJ2-1; 8 bases map to TRBD2. The V segment lost 0 bases and the J segment 0 bases; nucleotides outside the gene matches: 5. In germline, CDR1 is SGHDT, CDR2 YYEEEE. The CDR3 is 17 amino acids. DNA of the CDR3: TGTGCCAGCAGCTTGGAACTAGCGGCCAGCTCCTACAATGAGCAGTTCTTC. Translating it yields CASSLELAASSYNEQFF.

A single count supports this clone. This chain joins TRBV5-1 and TRBJ1-1; D not certain. The germline gives CDR1 SGHRS, CDR2 YFSETQ. The CDR3 contains 14 residues. V gave up 2 bases and J gave up 1 base, with 9 bases separating them. CDR3 sequence (DNA): TGCGCCAGCAGCTTCGGGTCCCAGAACACTGAAGCTTTCTTT. Its protein product is CASSFGSQNTEAFF.

V gene TRBV5-8 combines with J gene TRBJ1-2; 8 nucleotides line up with TRBD1. The V gene's germline CDR1 is SGHTS and CDR2 YDEGEE. CDR3 length equals 16 residues. J was trimmed by 7 bases and V by 4 bases; bases with no gene match: 15. The CDR3 DNA reads as TGTGCCAGCAGCCACCTTGCCCTTCAGGGGGCGCGTGGCTACACCTTC. Translated, it gives CASSHLALQGARGYTF.

The chain links TRBV15 to TRBJ2-5, with no clear D. Trimming stripped 0 bases from V and 10 bases from J, with 9 bases between. There are 12 residues in the CDR3. Germline CDR1 is LNHNV and CDR2 is YYDKDF (reference sequence). CDR3 sequence: CATSRDGIDQYF. The CDR3 DNA follows: TGTGCCACCAGCAGAGATGGGATCGACCAGTACTTC.

This chain uses TRBV10-3 with TRBJ1-1, with 10 positions matching TRBD1. Germline lookup yields CDR1 ENHRY and CDR2 SYGVKD. J was trimmed by 3 bases and V by 3 bases; bases with no gene match: 1. The CDR3 length is 14 residues. Here the CDR3 DNA reads TGTGCCATCAGTGACGGACAGGGGGACACTGAAGCTTTCTTT. Protein product: CAISDGQGDTEAFF.

DNA of the CDR3: TGTGCCAGTAAATTCGGGGAGACCCCAGATACGCAGTATTTT. It specifies CASKFGETPDTQYF. V gene TRBV6-5 combines with J gene TRBJ2-3, with D perhaps matching TRBD2 (5 bases). The V end was cut by 9 bases, the J end by 4 bases, with 17 bases between. CDR1 and CDR2 (germline): MNHEY, SVGAGI. The CDR3 totals 14 residues.

This chain joins TRBV6-1 and TRBJ1-5; D ambiguous. V lost 4 bases, J lost 1 base, and 11 bases lay in between. From germline, CDR1 is MNHNS and CDR2 SASEGT. CDR3 length: 15 amino acids. This CDR3 is CASSGRTGSNQPQHF. The CDR3, as DNA: TGTGCCAGCAGTGGTCGAACCGGCAGCAATCAGCCCCAGCATTTT.